Below are 15 T cell receptor beta chains sequenced from a single sample in a study of regulatory T cells in long-lasting Graves disease. Time point reported: persistent/refractory GD, antithyroid drugs over 5 years with positive TRAb. Scientists built the TCR library using RNA that was extracted from PBMCs. The TCR beta library used iRepertoire HTBI primers with Arm-PCR amplification of CDR3. Each CDR3 protein is one row after TCRdb ran MiXCR on the multiplex PCR reads. The table lists roughly 430,000 distinct CDR3 sequences, around 20% of them singletons, with more than 13% in the top ten. The sample in question was peripheral blood mononuclear cells (PBMCs), obtained when the disease was refractory, from a patient treated with antithyroid drugs. Receptors were obtained from a female donor with Graves disease.

The V call is TRBV3-1, the J call TRBJ2-7; 7 bases are shared with TRBD1. V trimming: 0 bases; J trimming: 1 base; junction bases outside the gene matches: 9. Germline CDR1 LGHDT, CDR2 YNNKEL (reference sequence). This CDR3 has 17 amino acids. The chain's CDR3 is CASSQDTRQGGSYEQYF. As DNA, the CDR3 is TGTGCCAGCAGCCAAGATACCCGACAGGGTGGGTCCTACGAGCAGTACTTC.

This clonotype was found a few times. V is TRBV7-3 and J is TRBJ2-2; no clear D. Trimming took off 2 bases at V and 5 bases at J, with 12 bases between the two ends. This CDR3 spans 15 amino acids. Per the germline V gene, CDR1 is SGHTA and CDR2 is FQGTGA. As DNA, the CDR3 is TGTGCCAGCAGCTTATCCACAAGTAGTACCGGGGAGCTGTTTTTT. Protein product: CASSLSTSSTGELFF.

The chain recombines TRBV5-5 with TRBJ2-7; D is unclear. There are 14 residues in the CDR3. Per the germline V gene, CDR1 is SGHKS and CDR2 is YYEKEE (reference sequence). With 0 bases removed from V and 3 bases from J, the gap between germline ends came to 10 bases. The CDR3 region is CASSLVDLIYEQYF. In DNA, the CDR3 is TGTGCCAGCAGCTTGGTTGACTTAATCTACGAGCAGTACTTC.

The chain couples TRBV6-5 to TRBJ2-1; 11 bases are a match to TRBD1. The CDR3 is 17 residues long. The germline CDR1 and CDR2 sequences are MNHEY and SVGAGI. With V trimmed by 0 bases and J by 8 bases, 9 bases remained unmatched. The CDR3 nucleotides are TGTGCCAGCAGTTACTCCGGGACAGGGGGTTTTTTGGATGAGCAGTTCTTC. Amino acids: CASSYSGTGGFLDEQFF.

This clonotype was recorded at least ten times. This chain links TRBV10-2 with TRBJ2-5; 10 positions match TRBD2. The CDR3 is 18 residues long. The trim removed 4 bases at V and 0 bases at J, leaving 11 bases unmatched. Germline V gene data show CDR1 as WSHSY and CDR2 as SAAADI. The CDR3 DNA reads TGCGCCAGCAGTGGAGCGGGAGGGCCTTCGGGCCACCAAGAGACCCAGTACTTC. Translating gives CASSGAGGPSGHQETQYF.

The table lists this clonotype with a few counts. V is TRBV5-4 and J is TRBJ1-2; D ambiguous. Germline V gene lookup returns CDR1 SGHNT and CDR2 YYREEE (reference sequence). The CDR3 sequence is 13 residues long. V lost 3 bases and J lost 8, with 14 bases in between. The CDR3: CASSSYDGGGYTF. The DNA for the CDR3 is TGTGCCAGCAGCTCCTATGATGGTGGGGGCTACACCTTC.

In regard to this clonotype: One end of the junction varies from germline; a read error may be responsible. The chain links TRBV5-1 to TRBJ2-5, with a possible D match to TRBD2 (6 bases). The CDR3 is 15 amino acids. In germline, CDR1 is SGHRS, CDR2 YFSETQ. The CDR3 reads CASSLGINPRETEYF. CDR3 coding DNA: TGCGCCAGCAGCTTGGGCATAAACCCCCGGGAGACCGAGTACTTC.

This clonotype was detected a few times. The chain links TRBV7-8 to TRBJ2-7; 9 bases fit TRBD2. This CDR3 contains 22 residues. Germline V gene sequence: CDR1 SGHVS, CDR2 FQNEAQ. After removal of 0 bases from V and 0 bases from J, the junction contained 21 bases not matched to a gene. As DNA, the CDR3 is TGTGCCAGCAGCTTAGCCTGGGATAACGAGCGGGAGGCATCCCCAAGCTCCTACGAGCAGTACTTC. Its protein is CASSLAWDNEREASPSSYEQYF. Full variable domain (missing parts from reference TRBV7-8 and TRBJ2-7): GAGVSQSPRYKVAKRGQDVALRCDPISGHVSLFWYQQALGQGPEFLTYFQNEAQLDKSGLPSDRFFAERPEGSVSTLKIQRTQQEDSAVYLCASSLAWDNEREASPSSYEQYFGPGTRLTVT.

This chain uses TRBV15 with TRBJ2-7; TRBD1 matches 7 bases. This CDR3 has 14 residues. V gave up 4 bases and J gave up 2 bases; unmatched junction bases: 5. The V gene's germline CDR1 is LNHNV and CDR2 YYDKDF (reference sequence). As DNA, the CDR3 is TGTGCCACCAGCACTGGGACAGTTGCCTACGAGCAGTACTTC. Translated: CATSTGTVAYEQYF.

In its sample, this clonotype was seen a few times. V is TRBV2 and J is TRBJ2-3; a weak D match, TRBD2 (5 bases). Looked up from germline, CDR1 is SNHLY and CDR2 is FYNNEI. This CDR3 is 12 amino acids long. V lost 7 bases to trimming and J lost 8 bases, with 13 bases between them. CDR3 DNA: TGTGCCAGCACCCCGGACTTGGGTACGCAGTATTTT. It is translated as CASTPDLGTQYF. Filled out from reference TRBV2 and TRBJ2-3, the complete variable domain reads EPEVTQTPSHQVTQMGQEVILRCVPISNHLYFYWYRQILGQKVEFLVSFYNNEISEKSEIFDDQFSVERPDGSNFTLKIRSTKLEDSAMYFCASTPDLGTQYFGPGTRLTVL.

The J gene is TRBJ2-7, the V gene TRBV7-9, with TRBD1 matching 9 bases. The V gene's germline CDR1 is SEHNR and CDR2 FQNEAQ (reference sequence). The CDR3 is made up of 15 amino acids. V lost 4 bases and J lost 3; bases outside the gene matches: 7. DNA for the CDR3: TGTGCCAGCAGCTCTTCCGGGACAGGGATCTACGAGCAGTACTTC. Its protein product is CASSSSGTGIYEQYF.

This clonotype was recorded at least ten times. The CDR3 DNA reads TGTGCCAGCAGCCGGGACACGAACTATGGCTACACCTTC. This codes for CASSRDTNYGYTF. The genes are TRBV3-1 and TRBJ1-2, with a weak D call TRBD1 (6 bases). CDR1 and CDR2 (germline): LGHDT, YNNKEL (reference sequence). CDR3 length equals 13 residues. The germline V and J ends were trimmed by 4 bases and 2 bases, with 8 bases remaining between them.

This clonotype was observed many times. The rearrangement links TRBV3-1 to TRBJ1-1; D unresolved. The germline gives CDR1 LGHDT, CDR2 YNNKEL (reference sequence). This CDR3 has 12 residues. The germline V and J ends were trimmed by 3 bases and 8 bases, with 10 bases remaining between them. DNA for the CDR3: TGTGCCAGCAGCCAGACGGATTCAGAAGCTTTCTTT. Its protein product is CASSQTDSEAFF.

This clonotype appeared many times. The V call is TRBV7-3, the J call TRBJ2-1; D may correspond to TRBD1 or TRBD2 (7 bases each). Looked up from germline, CDR1 is SGHTA and CDR2 is FQGTGA. The CDR3 loop spans 15 amino acids. With 5 bases removed from V and 5 bases from J, the gap between germline ends came to 16 bases. CDR3 sequence (DNA): TGTGCCAGCAGCCCCGGGGGGACAGCTGACAATGAGCAGTTCTTC. This gives the protein CASSPGGTADNEQFF.

This clonotype was counted ten times or more. The CDR3 reads CASSLGTVFDEQYF. Written as DNA, the CDR3 is TGTGCCAGCAGTTTAGGGACAGTATTCGACGAGCAGTACTTC. The V call is TRBV12-3 or TRBV12-4, the J call TRBJ2-7, with D possibly matching TRBD1 (6 bases). The length of the CDR3 is 14 residues. With 1 base removed from V and 5 bases from J, the gap between germline ends came to 12 bases.